The 18 T cell receptor beta chains below were found in one sample sequenced in a study of T cells in Graves' hyperthyroidism and ophthalmopathy. TCR beta CDR3 regions were amplified from RNA. The primer set for the first-round RT-PCR of the TCR CDR3 was HTBI. Each CDR3 protein gets one entry after TCRdb re-called the multiplex PCR reads with MiXCR. Seen here are fewer than 400,000 distinct CDR3 sequences, more than 13% observed once, and the top ten hold 25% to 30%. The sample was blood. Every receptor here comes from a man aged 50 to 59 with Graves' ophthalmopathy.

Written as DNA, the CDR3 is TGTGCCAGCAGCCCCCAACCGGGACGGAGGGGGCCCTATGGCTACACCTTC. Translating it yields CASSPQPGRRGPYGYTF. This chain connects TRBV14 to TRBJ1-2, with 7 bases identical to TRBD1. The CDR3 totals 17 residues. Germline V CDR1 and CDR2: SGHDN, FVKESK. Trimming at V came to 4 bases and at J to 4 bases, leaving 15 bases not matched to a gene.

This clonotype was observed a few times. The rearrangement links TRBV10-3 to TRBJ2-5; D may correspond to TRBD1 or TRBD2 (5 bases each). Germline loops: CDR1 ENHRY, CDR2 SYGVKD. The V end was cut by 2 bases, the J end by 5 bases, with 15 bases between. This CDR3 region has 15 residues. The CDR3 bases are TGTGCCATCAGTGAGCGAAGGGACCCAGCCGAGACCCAGTACTTC. This translates into CAISERRDPAETQYF.

The table lists this clonotype with many counts. The CDR3 DNA sequence: TGTGCCAGCAGCTCCCTCAACCCGACGCAGGGCAATGAGCAGTTCTTC. It encodes CASSSLNPTQGNEQFF. This sequence joins TRBV7-8 and TRBJ2-1; perhaps TRBD1 as D (5 bases). CDR1 and CDR2 (germline): SGHVS, FQNEAQ. This CDR3 spans 16 amino acids. V dropped 4 bases and J dropped 6 bases, with 19 bases sitting between them.

This clonotype was seen many times. V usage is TRBV20-1 and J usage is TRBJ2-7; 7 positions match TRBD2. The J segment lost 4 bases and the V segment lost 1 base, leaving 4 bases of the junction unmatched. This CDR3 has 13 residues. Germline V gene data show CDR1 as DFQATT and CDR2 as SNEGSKA (reference sequence). DNA of the CDR3: TGCAGTGCTAGAGTGGGAGGGATATACGAGCAGTACTTC. The encoded protein is CSARVGGIYEQYF.

This clonotype was detected ten times or more. The rearrangement joins TRBV5-1 to TRBJ2-6, with 7 bases fitting TRBD1. V dropped 4 bases and J dropped 1; count of bases not matched to a gene: 5. Germline assignment: CDR1 SGHRS and CDR2 YFSETQ. The CDR3 spans 16 residues. CDR3 DNA sequence: TGCGCCAGCAGCATCGACAGGGTTTCTGGGGCCAACGTCCTGACTTTC. It codes for CASSIDRVSGANVLTF.

This clonotype was counted only a few times. This chain uses TRBV20-1 with TRBJ2-7, with 13 bases aligning to TRBD2. This CDR3 comprises 13 residues. CDR1 DFQATT and CDR2 SNEGSKA come from the germline V gene (reference sequence). The V and J ends lost 5 bases and 6 bases, in that order; junction bases with no gene match: 4. DNA of the CDR3: TGCAGTGCTTCAACTAGCGGGAGGGTCGAGCAGTACTTC. Translated: CSASTSGRVEQYF.

The rearrangement links TRBV7-9 to TRBJ1-1; possible D gene TRBD1, 5 bases. Deletions cut 4 bases from V and 7 bases from J, with 10 bases between. Per germline, CDR1 SEHNR and CDR2 FQNEAQ (reference sequence). The CDR3 loop spans 12 amino acids. CDR3 DNA sequence: TGTGCCAGCAGCTCCAACAGGATTGAAGCTTTCTTT. This gives the protein CASSSNRIEAFF.

V is TRBV19 and J is TRBJ2-7; 7 bases fit TRBD1. V trimming: 4 bases; J trimming: 7 bases; junction bases outside the gene matches: 7. Germline V gene sequence: CDR1 LNHDA, CDR2 SQIVND (reference sequence). The CDR3 is 13 residues long. The CDR3 nucleotides read TGTGCCAGTAGTACGACAGGGTCGGGTGAGCAGTACTTC. Encoded protein: CASSTTGSGEQYF.

This clonotype was recorded a few times. This may arise from a read error, as a much more abundant clone is one base away. The chain joins TRBV12-3 or TRBV12-4 to TRBJ2-2; weak D call: TRBD2 (5 bases). V was pared by 3 bases and J by 7 bases, with 9 bases between. The CDR3 contains 13 residues. CDR3 bases: TGTGCCAGCAGTTTTAGCCGGGGCGGGGAGCTGTTTTTT. Translating it yields CASSFSRGGELFF.

There are many counts of this clonotype. The rearrangement joins TRBV30 to TRBJ1-2; D is unresolved. The V end lost 1 base, the J end lost 4 bases, and 10 bases lay between the germline ends. The germline V gene has CDR1 GTSNPN and CDR2 SVGIG (reference sequence). This CDR3 spans 13 amino acids. The CDR3 protein is CAWSEVFSYGYTF. The CDR3, as DNA: TGTGCCTGGAGTGAGGTTTTTAGCTATGGCTACACCTTC.

J is TRBJ2-7 and V is TRBV7-8, with TRBD2 identical over 10 bases. Germline V gene data show CDR1 as SGHVS and CDR2 as FQNEAQ. This CDR3 is 20 amino acids long. The V gene end was trimmed by 2 bases and the J gene end by 0 bases; junction bases not matched to a gene: 16. This chain's CDR3 is CASSLLRGGTSDTSSYEQYF. The CDR3 DNA sequence: TGTGCCAGCAGCTTATTAAGGGGCGGGACTAGCGATACTAGCTCCTACGAGCAGTACTTC.

A few counts support this clonotype. This sequence may be a read error, since a much larger clone differs from it by one base. The gene calls are TRBV6-1 and TRBJ1-5, with a possible D match to TRBD1 (5 bases). Germline V lookup: CDR1 MNHNS, CDR2 SASEGT. CDR3 length: 15 residues. Trimming removed 0 bases from V and 4 bases from J, with 10 bases in between. CDR3: CASSEAGLRNQPQHF. DNA for the CDR3: TGTGCCAGCAGTGAAGCGGGACTCCGAAATCAGCCCCAGCATTTT.

The J gene is TRBJ1-4, the V gene TRBV6-1; TRBD1 is a possible D gene (5 bases). The CDR3 sequence is 14 residues long. The germline gives CDR1 MNHNS, CDR2 SASEGT. V was trimmed by 5 bases and J by 5 bases, leaving 12 bases between them. The CDR3 sequence is CASSSGTINEKLFF. CDR3 coding DNA: TGTGCCAGCAGTTCCGGGACCATAAATGAAAAACTGTTTTTT.

CDR3 residues: CASRFGTEGNTIYF. CDR3 bases: TGTGCCAGCAGATTCGGGACAGAAGGAAACACCATATATTTT. The chain uses TRBV28 and TRBJ1-3, with 7 nucleotides matching TRBD1. Germline lookup yields CDR1 MDHEN and CDR2 SYDVKM. V lost 6 bases and J lost 4; bases outside the gene matches: 6. The CDR3 length is 14 residues.

This clonotype has at least ten counts. The chain uses TRBV28 and TRBJ1-5; 9 bases are a match to TRBD1. Germline values: CDR1 MDHEN, CDR2 SYDVKM. This CDR3 comprises 18 residues. The J segment lost 1 base and the V segment lost 4 bases, leaving 11 bases of the junction unmatched. CDR3 nucleotide sequence: TGTGCCAGCAGTTACACAGGGGGCTTCACGAACAGCAATCAGCCCCAGCATTTT. Protein sequence: CASSYTGGFTNSNQPQHF.

The chain combines TRBV10-3 with TRBJ2-7; 12 positions agree with TRBD2. The germline V gene has CDR1 ENHRY and CDR2 SYGVKD. V lost 3 bases, J lost 0 bases, and 6 bases stayed unmatched. The CDR3 length is 17 residues. In DNA, the CDR3 is TGTGCCATCAGTGAATCTAGCGGGAGGGCCTTCTCCTACGAGCAGTACTTC. Protein product: CAISESSGRAFSYEQYF.

This clonotype appeared many times. V gene TRBV20-1 combines with J gene TRBJ2-3; 11 bases align to TRBD2. There are 16 residues in the CDR3. V lost 6 bases to trimming and J lost 7 bases; unmatched junction nucleotides: 15. Germline assignment: CDR1 DFQATT and CDR2 SNEGSKA (reference sequence). This CDR3 reads CSAHRLAGQQGNTQYF. The CDR3 DNA is TGCAGTGCCCATCGACTAGCGGGACAACAGGGAAATACGCAGTATTTT.

In this sample, this clonotype turned up a few times. With a much larger clone just one base away, this may be a read error. This chain joins TRBV6-1 and TRBJ1-2, with 9 bases aligning to TRBD1. Losses at the gene ends were 6 bases for V and 6 bases for J; bases not matched to a gene: 11. Germline assignment: CDR1 MNHNS and CDR2 SASEGT. This CDR3 is built from 15 residues. This CDR3 is CASRASPDRGHGYTF. The CDR3 DNA is TGTGCCAGCAGAGCCAGCCCGGACAGGGGCCATGGCTACACCTTC.